The TCR beta chain under discussion was sequenced for a study of neurological immune-mediated disorders. Study-level findings and limits: Expanded clones shared no CDR3 amino acid sequences across subjects, suggesting private repertoires in all groups. Phylogenetic grouping assigned the repertoires of 18 of 34 multiple sclerosis patients to a single related-CDR3 cluster, representing a possible signature.

This clonotype was seen many times. Its antigen is unidentified. CDR1 is DFQATT, CDR2 SNEGSKA, per germline (reference sequence). Trimming shortened V by 0 bases and J by 7 bases, and 9 bases separated the two germline ends. The CDR3 is made up of 13 amino acids. The unsorted libraries originated from 2 million PBMCs kept at -80 C. TCRdb reprocessed the 5' RACE reads with MiXCR, giving one entry per CDR3 protein. The table has about 69,000 distinct CDR3 sequences, around 3.9% seen once. This TCR came from a man younger than 40 with multiple sclerosis. Sequencing was carried out using PBMCs. V and J are TRBV20-1 and TRBJ1-4, with D possibly TRBD1 on 6 matching bases. Here the CDR3 DNA reads TGCAGTGCTAGAGAGACAGGCGGTGAAAAACTGTTTTTT. Its protein is CSARETGGEKLFF.